This T cell receptor (beta chain) was observed in a study of CD8+ T cells in alopecia areata. Indicated treatment: oral pan-JAK inhibitor, 5-10 mg twice daily. TCR sequencing used cDNA made by reverse transcription of extracted RNA. Data came from immunoSEQ multiplex PCR; TCRdb stores just in-frame clones and leaves some out. The sample includes around 97,000 clones, around 86% of them seen just once. From germline, CDR1 is SGHAT and CDR2 FQNNGV. The CDR3 totals 16 residues. Trimming left V 0 bases short and J 6 bases short, with 14 bases between. The gene calls are TRBV11-2 and TRBJ2-2; D might be TRBD2 (6 bases). The sequencing here drew on CD8+ T cells sorted from blood, taken at approximately week 30, from a patient treated with tofacitinib. This sequence originates from a human donor with alopecia areata. Here the CDR3 reads CASSLELAGESGELFF. DNA for the CDR3: TGTGCCAGCAGCTTAGAACTAGCTGGAGAGTCCGGGGAGCTGTTTTTT.